These 22 T cell receptor beta chains were sequenced from one sample in a study of T cell changes during pregnancy in multiple sclerosis. The method was immunoSEQ multiplex PCR; TCRdb's version includes in-frame clones alone and lacks a portion of them. The repertoire has under 50,000 clones, around 90% of them found once; the top ten carry roughly 3%. The starting material was CD8+ T cells from peripheral blood mononuclear cells, obtained in the second trimester of pregnancy. Receptors originate from a female donor with multiple sclerosis, enrolled in a pregnancy study.

J is TRBJ2-7 and V is TRBV11-2; 7 nucleotides align to TRBD1. Trimming cost V 1 base and J 2 bases; bases outside gene matches: 11. CDR1 and CDR2 (germline): SGHAT, FQNNGV. The CDR3 runs 17 residues. CDR3 in DNA: TGTGCCAGCAGCTTAGGGGACAGATCCTCTAAAACCTACGAGCAGTACTTC. Its protein is CASSLGDRSSKTYEQYF.

The DNA of the CDR3 is TGTGCCAGCAGTTACCTAGGTCAGCCCCAGCATTTT. It is translated as CASSYLGQPQHF. The J gene is TRBJ1-5, the V gene TRBV6-6, with D uncertain. Trimming removed 2 bases at V and 6 bases at J, with 5 bases between. This CDR3 has 12 amino acids. Per germline, CDR1 MNHNY and CDR2 SVGAGI (reference sequence).

This chain connects TRBV19 to TRBJ2-7; D is undetermined. CDR1 and CDR2 (germline): LNHDA, SQIVND (reference sequence). Between the trimmed V and J ends, which lost 3 bases and 4 bases, there was a span of 4 bases. The CDR3 is made up of 11 amino acids. The DNA for the CDR3 is TGTGCCAGTAGTATCGGTTACGAGCAGTACTTC. It translates to CASSIGYEQYF.

The chain is built from TRBV13 and TRBJ2-7; 12 bases align to TRBD2. V lost 6 bases, J lost 4 bases, and 7 bases stayed unmatched. CDR3 size: 15 residues. The germline gives CDR1 PRHDT, CDR2 FYEKMQ (reference sequence). The CDR3 DNA is TGTGCCAGCAGAGCCGGGACTAGCGGGCTGTACGAGCAGTACTTC. Protein sequence: CASRAGTSGLYEQYF.

V and J are TRBV11-3 and TRBJ1-1; 8 nucleotides align to TRBD1. The CDR3 spans 13 residues. The J segment lost 6 bases and the V segment lost 2 bases, leaving 2 bases of the junction unmatched. In germline, CDR1 is SGHNT, CDR2 YENEEA. CDR3 in DNA: TGTGCCAGCAGCTTAAGGGGACAGGCTGAAGCTTTCTTT. Its protein is CASSLRGQAEAFF.

This clone has just one count. This rearrangement joins TRBV9 to TRBJ1-4; D may be TRBD1 (6 bases). CDR1 is SGDLS, CDR2 YYNGEE, per germline. V was clipped by 4 bases and J by 2 bases, with 18 bases between them. The CDR3 totals 17 residues. The CDR3 region has the DNA TGTGCCAGCAGCTACACCGGACAGCCCGGGACTAATGAAAAACTGTTTTTT. It codes for CASSYTGQPGTNEKLFF.

The J gene is TRBJ2-7, the V gene TRBV27, with 10 positions matching TRBD1. Germline assignment: CDR1 MNHEY and CDR2 SMNVEV (reference sequence). There are 13 residues in the CDR3. The J segment lost 4 bases and the V segment lost 10 bases, leaving 7 bases of the junction unmatched. The CDR3 coding sequence is TGTGCCACTAAGGGACAGGGGTTTTACGAGCAGTACTTC. Amino acid sequence: CATKGQGFYEQYF.

This chain uses TRBV7-2 with TRBJ1-5; D ambiguous. Germline assignment: CDR1 SGHTA and CDR2 FQGNSA. The CDR3 is made up of 13 amino acids. V was clipped by 6 bases and J by 7 bases, with 13 bases between them. The CDR3 region is CASSYGEEQPQHF. CDR3 bases: TGTGCCAGCAGTTATGGTGAGGAACAGCCCCAGCATTTT.

CDR3 nucleotides: TGTGCCAGTAGTACGGGGAACGTCCAGGTCAATCAGCCCCAGCATTTT. Its translation: CASSTGNVQVNQPQHF. The J gene is TRBJ1-5, the V gene TRBV19; D gene uncertain. This CDR3 is built from 16 residues. The V gene lost 4 bases and the J gene lost 3 bases, with 16 bases spanning the gap. Germline CDR1 LNHDA, CDR2 SQIVND (reference sequence).

A single count supports this clone. V and J are TRBV4-1 and TRBJ1-5; D is unresolved. V lost 1 base and J lost 4, with 8 bases in between. The CDR3 runs 14 residues. Germline-derived CDR1 and CDR2 are MGHRA and YSYEKL. This CDR3 is CASSQGAPNQPQHF. The CDR3 nucleotides read TGCGCCAGCAGCCAAGGGGCACCAAATCAGCCCCAGCATTTT.

The gene calls are TRBV29-1 and TRBJ1-1, with TRBD1 identical over 9 bases. CDR3 length: 13 residues. V shed 6 bases, J shed 0 bases, and the junction held 2 bases outside the gene matches. Germline V CDR1 and CDR2: SQVTM, ANQGSEA. The CDR3 is CSVGTGLNTEAFF. In nucleotides, the CDR3 is TGCAGCGTCGGGACAGGGTTGAACACTGAAGCTTTCTTT.

This rearrangement joins TRBV9 to TRBJ1-1; D is unresolved. CDR1 SGDLS and CDR2 YYNGEE come from the germline V gene. V lost 4 bases and J 8 bases, leaving 12 bases between the germline ends. This CDR3 contains 12 residues. CDR3 sequence: CASSSTRGEAFF. The CDR3 nucleotides read TGTGCCAGCAGCAGCACGAGAGGAGAAGCTTTCTTT.

In nucleotides, the CDR3 is TGCGCCAGCCTTGACCAAGAGACCCAGTACTTC. Protein sequence: CASLDQETQYF. The chain has TRBV10-2 and TRBJ2-5; D is unclear. V was shortened by 8 bases and J by 0 bases, with 4 bases between the two germline ends. The germline CDR1 and CDR2 sequences are WSHSY and SAAADI. This CDR3 has 11 residues.

The chain employs TRBV5-8 and TRBJ1-5, with D possibly TRBD1 on 5 matching bases. Trimming took 7 bases from V and 3 from J, leaving 14 bases between them. The V gene's germline CDR1 is SGHTS and CDR2 YDEGEE. This CDR3 spans 14 amino acids. CDR3 DNA sequence: TGTGCCAGCCGGTACCGACAGTACAATCAGCCCCAGCATTTT. This sequence encodes CASRYRQYNQPQHF.

The V and J genes are TRBV30 and TRBJ2-1; 10 bases line up with TRBD1. Germline CDR1 GTSNPN, CDR2 SVGIG (reference sequence). After removal of 2 bases from V and 8 bases from J, the junction contained 3 bases not matched to a gene. This CDR3 region has 13 residues. The CDR3 spells CAWSLGTGDEQFF. CDR3 DNA sequence: TGTGCCTGGAGTTTAGGGACAGGGGATGAGCAGTTCTTC.

The gene calls are TRBV6-4 and TRBJ2-7, with 8 bases fitting TRBD1. The length of the CDR3 is 13 residues. The V gene end was trimmed by 2 bases and the J gene end by 6 bases; junction bases not matched to a gene: 3. CDR1 MRHNA and CDR2 SNTAGT come from the germline V gene. The chain's CDR3 is CASSDTGTGEQYF. The CDR3 region has the DNA TGTGCCAGCAGTGACACCGGGACAGGCGAGCAGTACTTC.

This chain links TRBV7-2 with TRBJ1-1; unclear D gene. Germline values: CDR1 SGHTA, CDR2 FQGNSA. The germline V and J ends were trimmed by 5 bases and 7 bases, with 11 bases remaining between them. This CDR3 is 12 amino acids long. The CDR3 nucleotides read TGTGCCAGCAGCGCCGGGGTAGGTGAAGCTTTCTTT. Its protein is CASSAGVGEAFF.

V usage is TRBV4-3 and J usage is TRBJ1-1; D is possibly TRBD1 (6 bases). Trimming shortened V by 1 base and J by 7 bases, and 25 bases separated the two germline ends. From germline, CDR1 is LGHNA and CDR2 YSLEER. The CDR3 is 18 amino acids. CDR3 region: CASSQGLILTGGAGEAFF. DNA of the CDR3: TGCGCCAGCAGCCAAGGGTTAATTCTTACGGGGGGCGCGGGTGAAGCTTTCTTT.

The CDR3 protein is CASSESEVRGYEQYF. The CDR3 nucleotides are TGTGCCAGCAGTGAATCGGAGGTCAGGGGTTACGAGCAGTACTTC. The rearrangement links TRBV6-1 to TRBJ2-7; D is perhaps TRBD1 (6 bases). V lost 2 bases, J lost 4 bases, and 15 bases lay in between. Per the germline V gene, CDR1 is MNHNS and CDR2 is SASEGT. This CDR3 region has 15 residues.

The V call is TRBV19, the J call TRBJ2-2, with 8 bases fitting TRBD1. This CDR3 has 14 amino acids. Germline CDR1 LNHDA, CDR2 SQIVND (reference sequence). Trimming removed 6 bases from V and 3 bases from J; junction bases left unmatched: 3. In nucleotides, the CDR3 is TGTGCCAGTAGACAGGGGGGCCACACCGGGGAGCTGTTTTTT. Encoded protein: CASRQGGHTGELFF.

This chain uses TRBV30 with TRBJ2-1, with TRBD2 identical over 8 bases. Germline CDR1 GTSNPN, CDR2 SVGIG (reference sequence). CDR3 length: 13 amino acids. Trimming removed 2 bases from V and 7 bases from J; junction bases left unmatched: 4. CDR3 amino acids: CAWSISGGNEQFF. The DNA of the CDR3 is TGTGCCTGGAGTATCAGCGGGGGTAATGAGCAGTTCTTC.

The genes are TRBV9 and TRBJ2-7; TRBD2 is a possible D gene (6 bases). V lost 0 bases, J lost 3 bases, and 10 bases lay in between. CDR1 is SGDLS, CDR2 YYNGEE, per germline. The CDR3 runs 14 residues. For the CDR3, the DNA is TGTGCCAGCAGCGTAGGGGGGGTTGGCTACGAGCAGTACTTC. This sequence encodes CASSVGGVGYEQYF. Using reference TRBV9 and TRBJ2-7 for the parts outside the CDR3, the full variable domain is DSGVTQTPKHLITATGQRVTLRCSPRSGDLSVYWYQQSLDQGLQFLIQYYNGEERAKGNILERFSAQQFPDLHSELNLSSLELGDSALYFCASSVGGVGYEQYFGPGTRLTVT.